The rows below give T cell receptor beta chains drawn from one sample of a study of blood T cell repertoires in COVID-19. The repertoire was sequenced with immunoSEQ multiplex PCR; TCRdb's copy has only in-frame clones and lacks some. This sample has some 65,000 clones; 90% occur once, and the top ten carry around 0.52%. Sequencing was carried out using peripheral blood. The receptors were sampled from a man aged 45-60 years with COVID-19, enrolled during active disease. Both conserved end residues are part of each CDR3. D genes are given only for firm matches.

V	D	J	CDR3
TRBV4-3	TRBD2	TRBJ2-7	CASSQDRLAAELTYEQYF
TRBV19	TRBD1	TRBJ2-1	CASSYRDRRMNEQFF
TRBV6-2/TRBV6-3	-	TRBJ1-5	CASSPRGGVSNQPQHF
TRBV5-6	-	TRBJ1-2	CASSYSYGYTF
TRBV24-1	TRBD2	TRBJ2-1	CATSEVAGGLRNEQFF
TRBV7-6	-	TRBJ2-7	CASSPGADPTYEQYF
TRBV29-1	-	TRBJ2-7	CSVAQGIFSYEQYF
TRBV13	TRBD2	TRBJ2-1	CASSLGTSGSRDNEQFF
TRBV18	-	TRBJ2-1	CASSPFGGKNEQFF
TRBV15	-	TRBJ2-5	CATSRGTGGQETQYF
TRBV5-4	TRBD1	TRBJ2-3	CASSSPPGQGVDTQYF
TRBV2	-	TRBJ2-1	CASSLRTVSYNEQFF
TRBV14	TRBD1	TRBJ1-6	CASSGTGHLGNSPLHF
TRBV27	TRBD1	TRBJ2-7	CASRLGQGAAYEQYF
TRBV29-1	-	TRBJ1-2	CSCSENYGYTF
TRBV2	-	TRBJ2-7	CASRMTRYEQYF
TRBV18	TRBD1	TRBJ1-2	CASSPRTGLLPNYGYTF
TRBV6-6	TRBD1	TRBJ1-4	CASSRTGGEEKLFF
TRBV5-4	-	TRBJ2-3	CASSLAGAADTQYF
TRBV9	-	TRBJ1-3	CASSPGGTRGNTIYF
TRBV5-6	-	TRBJ2-3	CASSLIPGATSTDTQYF
TRBV9	-	TRBJ1-1	CASSVEGGTEAFF
TRBV5-1	TRBD2	TRBJ2-7	CASSLGLAGEYEQYF
TRBV4-1	-	TRBJ1-1	CASSQVGQKNTEAFF
TRBV7-2	TRBD2	TRBJ2-1	CASSPSTSGRPYNEQFF
TRBV19	TRBD1	TRBJ1-2	CASSTRDRLYGYTF
TRBV19	TRBD1	TRBJ1-5	CASVDRGNNQPQHF
TRBV5-1	TRBD2	TRBJ2-7	CASSLMSGRDPYF
TRBV25-1	-	TRBJ1-1	CASSSQGTTEAFF
TRBV5-1	TRBD2	TRBJ2-5	CASSLNSGLAGVETQYF
TRBV4-2	-	TRBJ2-1	CASSQVRGGTYNEQFF
TRBV4-2	-	TRBJ2-2	CASSQDLTQNTGELFF
TRBV7-9	TRBD1	TRBJ2-7	CASSAPQGADEQYF